The source of this TCR beta chain is a study of CD8 T cells in Susac syndrome. Random hexamers were used to reverse transcribe an amount of roughly 0.45 to 1 ug RNA. TCRdb itself ran the immunoSEQ multiplex PCR reads through MiXCR, one entry per CDR3 protein. The sample carries roughly 400,000 distinct CDR3 sequences, 85% to 90% recorded once. The sequenced sample consisted of CD8+ T cells from PBMCs. This receptor was taken from a human donor with multiple sclerosis.

The CDR3 loop reads CSSTPGTGEPGYTF. CDR3 coding DNA: TGCAGCAGTACCCCCGGGACAGGGGAACCTGGCTACACCTTC. This rearrangement joins TRBV29-1 to TRBJ1-2; 10 bases line up with TRBD1. V shed 8 bases, J shed 7 bases, and the junction held 13 bases outside the gene matches. This CDR3 is built from 14 residues. In germline, CDR1 is SQVTM, CDR2 ANQGSEA.